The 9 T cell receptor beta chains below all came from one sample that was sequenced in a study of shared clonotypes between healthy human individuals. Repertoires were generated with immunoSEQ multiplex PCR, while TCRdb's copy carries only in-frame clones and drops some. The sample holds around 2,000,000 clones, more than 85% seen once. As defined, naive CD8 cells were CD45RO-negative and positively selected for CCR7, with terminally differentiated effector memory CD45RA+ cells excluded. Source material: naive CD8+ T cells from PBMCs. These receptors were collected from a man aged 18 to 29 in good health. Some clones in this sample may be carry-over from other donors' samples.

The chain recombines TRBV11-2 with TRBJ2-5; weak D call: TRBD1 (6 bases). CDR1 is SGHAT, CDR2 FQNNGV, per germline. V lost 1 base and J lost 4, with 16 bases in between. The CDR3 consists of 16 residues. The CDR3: CASSLVLQGLGETQYF. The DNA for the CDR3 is TGTGCCAGCAGCTTAGTTCTACAGGGTTTGGGAGAGACCCAGTACTTC.

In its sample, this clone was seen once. The CDR3 spells CASSPFSQHTQYF. CDR3 coding DNA: TGTGCCAGTAGTCCCTTCAGCCAGCATACGCAGTATTTT. The chain is built from TRBV19 and TRBJ2-3; no clear D. Trimming stripped 5 bases from V and 7 bases from J, with 13 bases between. Germline-derived CDR1 and CDR2 are LNHDA and SQIVND (reference sequence). CDR3 length equals 13 residues. The full variable domain, completed using reference TRBV19 and TRBJ2-3, is DGGITQSPKYLFRKEGQNVTLSCEQNLNHDAMYWYRQDPGQGLRLIYYSQIVNDFQKGDIAEGYSVSREKKESFPLTVTSAQKNPTAFYLCASSPFSQHTQYFGPGTRLTVL.

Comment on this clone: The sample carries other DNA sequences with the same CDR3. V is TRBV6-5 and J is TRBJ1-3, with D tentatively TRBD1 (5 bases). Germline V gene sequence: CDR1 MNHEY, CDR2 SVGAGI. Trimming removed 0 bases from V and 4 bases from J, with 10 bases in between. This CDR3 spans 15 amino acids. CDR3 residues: CASSYSGGSGNTIYF. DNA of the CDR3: TGTGCCAGCAGTTACTCTGGGGGTTCCGGAAACACCATATATTTT.

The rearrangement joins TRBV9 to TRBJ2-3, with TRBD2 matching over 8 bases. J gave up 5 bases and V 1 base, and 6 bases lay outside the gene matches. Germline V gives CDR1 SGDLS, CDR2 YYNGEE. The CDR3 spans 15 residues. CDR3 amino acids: CASSVYGGRLDTQYF. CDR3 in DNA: TGTGCCAGCAGCGTATACGGCGGGAGGCTAGATACGCAGTATTTT.

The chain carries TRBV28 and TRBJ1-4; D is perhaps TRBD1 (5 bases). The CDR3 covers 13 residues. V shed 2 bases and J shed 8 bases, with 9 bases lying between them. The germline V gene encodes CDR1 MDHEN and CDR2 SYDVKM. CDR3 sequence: CASSLAGEEKLFF. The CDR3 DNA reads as TGTGCCAGCAGTTTAGCGGGGGAGGAAAAACTGTTTTTT.

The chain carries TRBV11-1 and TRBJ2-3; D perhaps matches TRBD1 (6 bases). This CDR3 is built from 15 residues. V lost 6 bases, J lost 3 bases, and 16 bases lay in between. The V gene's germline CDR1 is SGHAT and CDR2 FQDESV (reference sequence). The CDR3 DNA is TGTGCCAGCAGGCCAACAGGGCGCCCTACAGATACGCAGTATTTT. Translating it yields CASRPTGRPTDTQYF.

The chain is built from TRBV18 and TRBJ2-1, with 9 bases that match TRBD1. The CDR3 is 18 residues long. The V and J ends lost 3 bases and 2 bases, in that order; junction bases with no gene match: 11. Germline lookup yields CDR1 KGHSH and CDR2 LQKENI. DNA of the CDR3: TGTGCCAGCTCACCTCTACCCGGGACAGGGCCAACCTACAATGAGCAGTTCTTC. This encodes CASSPLPGTGPTYNEQFF.

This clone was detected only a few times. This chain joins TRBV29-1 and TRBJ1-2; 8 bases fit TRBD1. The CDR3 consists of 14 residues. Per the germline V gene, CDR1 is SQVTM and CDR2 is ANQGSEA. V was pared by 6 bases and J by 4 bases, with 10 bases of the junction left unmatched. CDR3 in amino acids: CSVRPRTGSYGYTF. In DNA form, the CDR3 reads TGCAGCGTCCGTCCCCGGACAGGGAGCTATGGCTACACCTTC.

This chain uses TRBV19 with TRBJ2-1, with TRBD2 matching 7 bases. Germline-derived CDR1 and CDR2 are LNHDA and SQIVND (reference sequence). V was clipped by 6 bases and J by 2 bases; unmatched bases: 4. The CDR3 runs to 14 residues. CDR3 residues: CASRPSGTYNEQFF. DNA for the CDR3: TGTGCCAGTAGACCGAGCGGGACCTACAATGAGCAGTTCTTC.